This T cell receptor beta chain appears in the sequencing data of a study of glioma-infiltrating T cells after dendritic cell vaccination. Looking at the study overall: Between about 2003 and 2013, patients got autologous tumor lysate-pulsed dendritic cell vaccines. Points from the study as a whole: Survival was not directly related to TCR clonality in these patients.

The J segment lost 6 bases and the V segment lost 5 bases, leaving 7 bases of the junction unmatched. Germline V gene lookup returns CDR1 SGHTA and CDR2 FQGNSA. This CDR3 is 14 amino acids long. The time point was: after dendritic cell vaccination, including at tumor progression/relapse. Blood PBMC samples: pre-vaccination, two weeks post third vaccination, and at tumor progression. Regarding this clone: Its antigen is still unknown.

The primer mix had 60 V beta and 13 J beta primers. The method was immunoSEQ multiplex PCR; TCRdb's version includes in-frame clones alone and lacks a portion of them. The sample holds around 92,000 clones, approximately 80% seen once. This TCR came from a human donor with glioblastoma. The material sequenced was blood, taken after dendritic cell vaccination. The rearrangement links TRBV7-2 to TRBJ2-5, with 9 nucleotides matching TRBD2. The CDR3 coding sequence is TGTGCCAGCAGCGCCTCGCTAGCGGGGCAGACCCAGTACTTC. This sequence encodes CASSASLAGQTQYF.